Here is one T cell receptor beta chain with its context. CDR1 MNHEY and CDR2 SMNVEV come from the germline V gene (reference sequence). There are 14 residues in the CDR3. V lost 2 bases, J lost 4 bases, and 11 bases lay in between. The source of the sample is a study of blood T cell repertoires in COVID-19. Data came from immunoSEQ multiplex PCR; TCRdb stores just in-frame clones and leaves some out. This table has 75,000 to 90,000 clones, around four fifths appearing once. Material: peripheral blood. This sequence joins TRBV27 and TRBJ1-2; D is possibly TRBD1 (6 bases). This sequence originates from a man aged 80 or over with active or convalescent COVID-19. CDR3 sequence: CASSLRQGTYGYTF. In DNA form, the CDR3 reads TGTGCCAGCAGTTTACGGCAGGGGACCTATGGCTACACCTTC.